Following are 26 T cell receptor beta chains from one sample sequenced in a study of blood T cell repertoires in COVID-19. Method: immunoSEQ multiplex PCR; TCRdb's copy keeps in-frame clones and lacks some. The data show 150,000 to 180,000 clones, 80% to 90% seen once. Sequencing used peripheral blood. Every receptor here comes from a woman between 35 and 50 years old with acute or convalescent COVID-19.

This clone came up once. The CDR3 is CASSETGTRDSEQYF. CDR3 DNA sequence: TGTGCCAGCAGCGAGACAGGAACGCGTGACTCCGAGCAGTACTTC. The chain employs TRBV9 and TRBJ2-7; perhaps TRBD1 as D (6 bases). Deletions cut 3 bases from V and 6 bases from J, with 19 bases between. Per germline, CDR1 SGDLS and CDR2 YYNGEE. This CDR3 is built from 15 residues.

This chain links TRBV15 with TRBJ2-2; 10 nucleotides align to TRBD2. After removal of 2 bases from V and 0 bases from J, the junction contained 3 bases not matched to a gene. Germline V lookup: CDR1 LNHNV, CDR2 YYDKDF (reference sequence). The CDR3 runs 17 residues. CDR3 loop: CATSRKTSGTNTGELFF. The CDR3 DNA reads as TGTGCCACCAGCAGAAAAACTAGCGGGACGAACACCGGGGAGCTGTTTTTT.

This CDR3 is CASSLTRMNTEAFF. As DNA, the CDR3 is TGTGCCAGCAGTTTGACAAGAATGAACACTGAAGCTTTCTTT. This chain links TRBV28 with TRBJ1-1; D remains unclear. Germline V lookup: CDR1 MDHEN, CDR2 SYDVKM. The V and J ends lost 3 bases and 0 bases respectively, with 8 bases between them. This CDR3 is built from 14 residues.

V usage is TRBV6-2 or TRBV6-3 and J usage is TRBJ2-1, with 11 bases identical to TRBD2. Trimming at V came to 5 bases and at J to 9 bases, leaving 9 bases not matched to a gene. Germline loops: CDR1 MNHEY, CDR2 SVGEGT. The CDR3 covers 15 residues. DNA for the CDR3: TGTGCCAGCAGTGTCGATAGCGGGGGGGCCGGTGAGCAGTTCTTC. Amino acid sequence: CASSVDSGGAGEQFF.

This rearrangement joins TRBV10-3 to TRBJ2-5; TRBD2 aligns across 13 bases. Trimming at V came to 3 bases and at J to 2 bases, leaving 12 bases not matched to a gene. The CDR3 has 19 residues. Germline V gives CDR1 ENHRY, CDR2 SYGVKD. The CDR3 region is CAISDSGGLAGVLQETQYF. The CDR3 nucleotides read TGTGCCATCAGTGACTCGGGAGGACTAGCGGGAGTCTTACAAGAGACCCAGTACTTC.

The rearrangement links TRBV5-5 to TRBJ2-1; 7 bases fit TRBD1. J was trimmed by 11 bases and V by 3 bases; bases with no gene match: 5. There are 12 residues in the CDR3. Germline assignment: CDR1 SGHKS and CDR2 YYEKEE (reference sequence). The DNA for the CDR3 is TGTGCCAGCAGCTGGGGGACAGAGCAGCAGTTCTTC. Its translation: CASSWGTEQQFF.

This chain joins TRBV18 and TRBJ1-4; D uncertain. This CDR3 has 15 residues. The germline V gene encodes CDR1 KGHSH and CDR2 LQKENI. The ends were cut back, 6 bases at V and 5 bases at J, with 16 bases in the middle. CDR3 protein: CASSQDSGPNEKLFF. The DNA of the CDR3 is TGTGCCAGCTCCCAAGATTCGGGTCCCAATGAAAAACTGTTTTTT.

The rearrangement uses TRBV27 and TRBJ1-4, with 7 positions matching TRBD1. Germline V gene lookup returns CDR1 MNHEY and CDR2 SMNVEV (reference sequence). This CDR3 has 13 residues. Trimming removed 4 bases from V and 12 bases from J; junction bases left unmatched: 8. This CDR3 is CASSWARGRELFF. The DNA for the CDR3 is TGTGCCAGCAGTTGGGCGAGGGGGCGCGAACTGTTTTTT.

The V call is TRBV28, the J call TRBJ2-3; D is possibly TRBD1 (6 bases). CDR1 and CDR2 from the germline V gene are MDHEN and SYDVKM. V lost 3 bases and J 0 bases, leaving 10 bases between the germline ends. There are 15 residues in the CDR3. CDR3 protein: CASSLGAGSTDTQYF. The CDR3 DNA sequence: TGTGCCAGCAGTTTGGGGGCAGGGAGCACAGATACGCAGTATTTT.

The chain employs TRBV18 and TRBJ1-2, with D possibly being TRBD1 (5 bases). With 0 bases removed from V and 3 bases from J, the gap between germline ends came to 5 bases. The CDR3 contains 13 residues. Germline V gives CDR1 KGHSH, CDR2 LQKENI. The CDR3 protein is CASSPPGDYGYTF. The DNA for the CDR3 is TGTGCCAGCTCACCACCAGGGGACTATGGCTACACCTTC. The full variable domain, in which reference TRBV18 and TRBJ1-2 provide the parts outside the CDR3, is NAGVMQNPRHLVRRRGQEARLRCSPMKGHSHVYWYRQLPEEGLKFMVYLQKENIIDESGMPKERFSAEFPKEGPSILRIQQVVRGDSAAYFCASSPPGDYGYTFGSGTRLTVV.

The gene calls are TRBV6-5 and TRBJ1-5; TRBD1 agrees at 9 bases. Per the germline V gene, CDR1 is MNHEY and CDR2 is SVGAGI. The CDR3 contains 15 residues. With V trimmed by 4 bases and J by 1 base, 2 bases remained unmatched. The CDR3 sequence is CASSLQGASNQPQHF. DNA for the CDR3: TGTGCCAGCAGTTTACAGGGGGCAAGCAATCAGCCCCAGCATTTT.

V gene TRBV9 combines with J gene TRBJ1-4; D perhaps matches TRBD1 (5 bases). This CDR3 spans 15 amino acids. Between the trimmed V and J ends, which lost 0 bases and 3 bases, there was a span of 9 bases. Germline V lookup: CDR1 SGDLS, CDR2 YYNGEE. For the CDR3, the DNA is TGTGCCAGCAGCGTAGGCTGGGGCCCTAATGAAAAACTGTTTTTT. Amino acid sequence: CASSVGWGPNEKLFF.

The rearrangement joins TRBV7-9 to TRBJ2-2; tentative D call: TRBD2 (6 bases). This CDR3 contains 14 residues. V dropped 6 bases and J dropped 4 bases, with 12 bases sitting between them. Germline-derived CDR1 and CDR2 are SEHNR and FQNEAQ (reference sequence). Written as DNA, the CDR3 is TGTGCCAGCAGACAATCCGGGAGCACCGGGGAGCTGTTTTTT. Its protein is CASRQSGSTGELFF.

In DNA, the CDR3 is TGTGCCAGCAGTTTAGCACAGGGGGCTGAAGCTTTCTTT. It encodes CASSLAQGAEAFF. The rearrangement joins TRBV28 to TRBJ1-1, with 8 bases identical to TRBD1. The V gene end was trimmed by 2 bases and the J gene end by 6 bases; junction bases not matched to a gene: 2. From germline, CDR1 is MDHEN and CDR2 SYDVKM. The CDR3 length is 13 residues.

The rearrangement joins TRBV5-6 to TRBJ1-2; 7 bases fit TRBD1. Per the germline V gene, CDR1 is SGHDT and CDR2 is YYEEEE. V was pared by 4 bases and J by 0 bases, with 6 bases of the junction left unmatched. The CDR3 consists of 15 residues. The CDR3 bases are TGTGCCAGCAGCCCGGGGACAGAAGCTAACTATGGCTACACCTTC. Translation gives CASSPGTEANYGYTF. Full variable domain (rest looked up from reference TRBV5-6 and TRBJ1-2): DAGVTQSPTHLIKTRGQQVTLRCSPKSGHDTVSWYQQALGQGPQFIFQYYEEEERQRGNFPDRFSGHQFPNYSSELNVNALLLGDSALYLCASSPGTEANYGYTFGSGTRLTVV.

The chain combines TRBV7-2 with TRBJ1-1; D unclear. This CDR3 region has 13 residues. V lost 5 bases to trimming and J lost 4 bases, with 11 bases between them. Germline V lookup: CDR1 SGHTA, CDR2 FQGNSA. The CDR3 bases are TGTGCCAGCAGCCAGGCGGGGAGCACTGAAGCTTTCTTT. This encodes CASSQAGSTEAFF.

V gene TRBV10-3 combines with J gene TRBJ1-4; weak D call: TRBD1 (6 bases). Germline V lookup: CDR1 ENHRY, CDR2 SYGVKD. V was cut by 6 bases and J by 4 bases, with 12 bases left in between. The CDR3 loop spans 14 amino acids. CDR3 nucleotide sequence: TGTGCCATCAGCCCAGGGGTAGATAATGAAAAACTGTTTTTT. Translating gives CAISPGVDNEKLFF.

The rearrangement joins TRBV9 to TRBJ2-1, with a tentative D call TRBD2 (6 bases). The length of the CDR3 is 14 residues. V was cut by 0 bases and J by 5 bases, with 9 bases left in between. The germline CDR1 and CDR2 sequences are SGDLS and YYNGEE. CDR3 DNA sequence: TGTGCCAGCAGCGTAGAACTAGCTGACAATGAGCAGTTCTTC. Protein sequence: CASSVELADNEQFF.

This chain connects TRBV30 to TRBJ2-7, with TRBD1 identical over 7 bases. J lost 2 bases, V lost 2 bases, and 0 bases had no gene match. CDR1 is GTSNPN and CDR2 is SVGIG in the germline V gene (reference sequence). This CDR3 contains 12 residues. Written as DNA, the CDR3 is TGTGCCTGGAGTACAGGGGCCTACGAGCAGTACTTC. It encodes CAWSTGAYEQYF.

The gene calls are TRBV18 and TRBJ1-3; 7 positions agree with TRBD1. The CDR3 has 17 amino acids. From germline, CDR1 is KGHSH and CDR2 LQKENI. V shed 3 bases and J 4 bases; nucleotides not matched to a gene: 12. DNA for the CDR3: TGTGCCAGCTCACCGCCGGGACAGCAACTTACAGGAAACACCATATATTTT. Amino acid sequence: CASSPPGQQLTGNTIYF.

The rearrangement links TRBV11-2 to TRBJ2-1; D gene uncertain. This CDR3 comprises 15 residues. Trimming cost V 0 bases and J 0 bases, with 6 bases left between them. CDR1 and CDR2 from the germline V gene are SGHAT and FQNNGV. As DNA, the CDR3 is TGTGCCAGCAGCTTAGACGTATACTCCTACAATGAGCAGTTCTTC. Its translation: CASSLDVYSYNEQFF.

The chain uses TRBV15 and TRBJ2-5, with D perhaps TRBD1 (6 bases). This CDR3 is 14 amino acids long. V lost 7 bases, J lost 7 bases, and 19 bases lay in between. Per germline, CDR1 LNHNV and CDR2 YYDKDF (reference sequence). This CDR3 reads CATTPDRAGRTQYF. CDR3 DNA sequence: TGTGCCACCACTCCGGACAGAGCTGGGAGGACCCAGTACTTC.

This chain links TRBV5-4 with TRBJ2-2; 9 bases match TRBD1. Germline V gene lookup returns CDR1 SGHNT and CDR2 YYREEE (reference sequence). The length of the CDR3 is 14 residues. Germline trimming cut 2 bases from V and 7 bases from J; bases unmatched to any gene: 3. The CDR3: CASSLQGADGELFF. The CDR3 bases are TGTGCCAGCAGCTTACAGGGGGCAGACGGGGAGCTGTTTTTT. The entire variable domain, with the rest obtained from reference TRBV5-4 and TRBJ2-2, is as follows: ETGVTQSPTHLIKTRGQQVTLRCSSQSGHNTVSWYQQALGQGPQFIFQYYREEENGRGNFPPRFSGLQFPNYSSELNVNALELDDSALYLCASSLQGADGELFFGEGSRLTVL.

The V gene is TRBV29-1, the J gene TRBJ1-2; perhaps TRBD1 as D (5 bases). V gave up 4 bases and J gave up 5 bases, with 8 bases separating them. The CDR3 length is 11 residues. Germline V lookup: CDR1 SQVTM, CDR2 ANQGSEA. The CDR3 spells CSVGGEYGYTF. The DNA for the CDR3 is TGCAGCGTTGGGGGGGAGTATGGCTACACCTTC. The full variable domain, completed using reference TRBV29-1 and TRBJ1-2, is SAVISQKPSRDICQRGTSLTIQCQVDSQVTMMFWYRQQPGQSLTLIATANQGSEATYESGFVIDKFPISRPNLTFSTLTVSNMSPEDSSIYLCSVGGEYGYTFGSGTRLTVV.

The chain recombines TRBV9 with TRBJ2-1; 10 nucleotides agree with TRBD2. V was clipped by 4 bases and J by 8 bases; unmatched bases: 9. The CDR3 is made up of 15 amino acids. CDR1 is SGDLS and CDR2 is YYNGEE in the germline V gene. This chain's CDR3 is CASSTAGGPLDEQFF. DNA of the CDR3: TGTGCCAGCAGCACAGCGGGAGGGCCCCTCGATGAGCAGTTCTTC.

The rearrangement uses TRBV6-5 and TRBJ1-5, with D uncertain. The CDR3 spans 15 residues. Trimming stripped 6 bases from V and 3 bases from J, with 15 bases between. Germline V gives CDR1 MNHEY, CDR2 SVGAGI. CDR3 in amino acids: CASSPSGSPNQPQHF. In DNA form, the CDR3 reads TGTGCCAGCAGCCCCTCGGGGAGTCCCAATCAGCCCCAGCATTTT.